This TCR beta chain was captured in a study of T cells in Graves' hyperthyroidism and ophthalmopathy. Study-wide findings and caveats: A model using 13 V-J features told ophthalmopathy apart from stable hyperthyroidism. Blood samples included most of the expanded thyroid clonotypes exceeding 0.001.

The PBMCs were sourced from fresh peripheral blood (approximately 9 ml). Template material for amplifying TCR beta CDR3 regions consisted of RNA transcripts. TCR CDR3 regions were first amplified by RT-PCR with HTBI primers. TCRdb re-called the multiplex PCR reads with MiXCR, one entry per CDR3 protein. The sample carries hundreds of thousands of distinct CDR3 sequences, 38% recorded once. This clonotype was counted once. The antigen remains unidentified. V was cut by 7 bases and J by 0 bases, with 6 bases left in between. The CDR3 spans 12 residues. The germline V gene has CDR1 SQVTM and CDR2 ANQGSEA. The source is a man younger than 35 with Graves' hyperthyroidism. The rearrangement links TRBV29-1 to TRBJ1-4; D is unresolved. The sample taken for sequencing was blood. The CDR3 DNA reads TGCAGCGGTGGAGCAACTAATGAAAAACTGTTTTTT. It translates to CSGGATNEKLFF.